These T cell receptor beta chains were read from a single sample in a study of identical twins. One entry per CDR3 protein, called by TCRdb with MiXCR from the 5' RACE reads. This table has about 920,000 distinct CDR3 sequences, more than 9% appearing once. These data were likewise used in another study, on yellow fever vaccine responses in identical twins.

The sequencing input was PBMCs. These receptor sequences come from a woman aged 18-30 years in good health. Both conserved end residues are part of each CDR3. The D gene is left open where the match is weak. Size is stated for part of the rows, as once, few or many counts, or as a class when the clone is expanded.

CDR3nt: TGCAGTGCGACAGCGGGGACGCACTACAATGAGCAGTTCTTC
CDR3aa: CSATAGTHYNEQFF
j_gene: TRBJ2-1
v_gene: TRBV20-1
abundance: NA
d_gene: TRBD2
len: 14

CDR3nt: TGTGCCATCAGGGTCGGCAGCAACACTGAAGCTTTCTTT
CDR3aa: CAIRVGSNTEAFF
j_gene: TRBJ1-1
v_gene: TRBV10-3
abundance: few
d_gene: NA
len: 13

CDR3nt: TGCAGTGCACCGTACCCTCCCACTAATGAAAAACTGTTTTTT
CDR3aa: CSAPYPPTNEKLFF
j_gene: TRBJ1-4
v_gene: TRBV20-1
abundance: NA
d_gene: NA
len: 14

CDR3nt: TGTGCCAGCAGTTTAACCCGACTAGCCGTCCGCACAGATACGCAGTATTTT
CDR3aa: CASSLTRLAVRTDTQYF
j_gene: TRBJ2-3
v_gene: TRBV11-2
abundance: NA
d_gene: TRBD2
len: 17

CDR3nt: TGTGCCAGCAGCCAAGTAGGCACCACGAACACCGGGGAGCTGTTTTTT
CDR3aa: CASSQVGTTNTGELFF
j_gene: TRBJ2-2
v_gene: TRBV3-1
abundance: NA
d_gene: NA
len: 16

CDR3nt: TGTGCCAGCAGTGAAGCTTTTGGGACAGGAACCATCAACACTGAAGCTTTCTTT
CDR3aa: CASSEAFGTGTINTEAFF
j_gene: TRBJ1-1
v_gene: TRBV2
abundance: NA
d_gene: TRBD1
len: 18

CDR3nt: TGTGCCAGCAGTTCGGGACAAACTTATAATTCACCCCTCCACTTT
CDR3aa: CASSSGQTYNSPLHF
j_gene: TRBJ1-6
v_gene: TRBV12-3/TRBV12-4
abundance: few
d_gene: NA
len: 15

CDR3nt: TGTGCCACCAGTGATGATAGCGGACCAACCAACGAGCAGTACTTC
CDR3aa: CATSDDSGPTNEQYF
j_gene: TRBJ2-7
v_gene: TRBV24-1
abundance: few
d_gene: NA
len: 15

CDR3nt: TGTGCCAGCAGCTTAATGCAGCCTGAGCAGTTCTTC
CDR3aa: CASSLMQPEQFF
j_gene: TRBJ2-1
v_gene: TRBV7-9
abundance: many
d_gene: NA
len: 12

CDR3nt: TGTGCCAGCAGCCGGGACAGTTATGATGAAAAACTGTTTTTT
CDR3aa: CASSRDSYDEKLFF
j_gene: TRBJ1-4
v_gene: TRBV3-1
abundance: NA
d_gene: TRBD1
len: 14

CDR3nt: TGTGCCAGCAGCTTCGAGACTAGCGGGCTGAGCTCCTACAATGAGCAGTTCTTC
CDR3aa: CASSFETSGLSSYNEQFF
j_gene: TRBJ2-1
v_gene: TRBV11-1
abundance: NA
d_gene: TRBD2
len: 18